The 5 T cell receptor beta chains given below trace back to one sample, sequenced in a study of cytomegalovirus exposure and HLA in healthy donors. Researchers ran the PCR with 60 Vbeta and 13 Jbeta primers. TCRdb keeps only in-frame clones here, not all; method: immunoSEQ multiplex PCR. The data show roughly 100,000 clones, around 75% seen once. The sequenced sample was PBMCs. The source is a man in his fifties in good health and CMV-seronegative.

The CDR3 here is CASSSDRGGGYEQYF. The CDR3 DNA follows: TGCGCCAGCAGCTCAGATAGAGGGGGCGGGTACGAGCAGTACTTC. The gene calls are TRBV5-1 and TRBJ2-7; 7 bases line up with TRBD1. CDR3 length equals 15 residues. The V segment lost 3 bases and the J segment 4 bases; nucleotides outside the gene matches: 10. From germline, CDR1 is SGHRS and CDR2 YFSETQ. The whole variable domain, filled in from reference TRBV5-1 and TRBJ2-7, reads KAGVTQTPRYLIKTRGQQVTLSCSPISGHRSVSWYQQTPGQGLQFLFEYFSETQRNKGNFPGRFSGRQFSNSRSEMNVSTLELGDSALYLCASSSDRGGGYEQYFGPGTRLTVT.

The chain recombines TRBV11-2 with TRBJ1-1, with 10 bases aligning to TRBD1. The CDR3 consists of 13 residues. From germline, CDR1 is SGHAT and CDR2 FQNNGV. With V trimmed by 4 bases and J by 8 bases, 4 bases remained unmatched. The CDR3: CASSSDRGEEAFF. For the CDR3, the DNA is TGTGCCAGCAGCTCGGACAGGGGGGAGGAAGCTTTCTTT.

CDR3 DNA sequence: TGTGCCAGCAGCCCGCAGACAGGGGTCCTGAACACTGAAGCTTTCTTT. Translated: CASSPQTGVLNTEAFF. The genes are TRBV7-2 and TRBJ1-1, with 8 bases that match TRBD1. This CDR3 has 16 amino acids. Per germline, CDR1 SGHTA and CDR2 FQGNSA. V lost 5 bases to trimming and J lost 0 bases; unmatched junction nucleotides: 8.

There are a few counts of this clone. The CDR3 sequence: CAILPQGNTEAFF. Written as DNA, the CDR3 is TGTGCCATTCTACCACAGGGGAACACTGAAGCTTTCTTT. The chain couples TRBV19 to TRBJ1-1, with D possibly matching TRBD1 (6 bases). Germline assignment: CDR1 LNHDA and CDR2 SQIVND (reference sequence). Trimming took 10 bases from V and 1 from J, leaving 13 bases between them. This CDR3 has 13 residues.

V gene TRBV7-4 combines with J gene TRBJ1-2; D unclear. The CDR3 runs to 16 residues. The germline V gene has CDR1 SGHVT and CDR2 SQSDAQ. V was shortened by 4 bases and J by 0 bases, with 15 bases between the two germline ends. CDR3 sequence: CASSSRPYTANYGYTF. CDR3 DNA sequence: TGTGCCAGCAGCTCCCGACCTTATACAGCTAACTATGGCTACACCTTC. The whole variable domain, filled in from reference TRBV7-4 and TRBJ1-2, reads GAGVSQSPRYKVAKRGRDVALRCDSISGHVTLYWYRQTLGQGSEVLTYSQSDAQRDKSGRPSGRFSAERPERSVSTLKIQRTEQGDSAVYLCASSSRPYTANYGYTFGSGTRLTVV.